This paragraph reports one T cell receptor beta chain. This clonotype was seen ten or more times. The specificity of this receptor is unknown. The sample holds no much larger clone one base away, and base qualities are not on file. The method behind the library was 5' RACE. These reads were obtained on an Illumina HiSeq 2000. Template switching added a universal primer binding site, and the final cDNA carried a unique molecular identifier that allowed TCR cDNA molecules to be counted accurately. Specific primers in the conserved constant-segment region were used to synthesize first-strand cDNA for TCR alpha and beta chains. To control for contamination, every cDNA library carried two barcodes: a SMART-Mk sample barcode plus Illumina barcodes. TruSeq adapter sequences, together with Illumina sample barcodes, were added in two successive PCR steps. TCR alpha and beta cDNA libraries were sequenced on the Illumina HiSeq platform with custom primers. Turning to the authors' computational methods: MiGEC processed the raw reads to extract unique molecular identifiers, while MiXCR was used to determine the CDR3 positions. Recombination models were inferred per individual with the repgenHMM and IGoR tools using an EM algorithm. Shared clonotypes were analyzed with the tcR package in R, and sharing was normalized by the product of cloneset sizes. To study raw recombination free of thymic and clonal selection effects, out-of-frame nonproductive sequences were analyzed. TCRdb applied fastp at Q25 and MiXCR to the public reads, then kept only in-frame beta chains. Every distinct CDR3 protein forms one entry, paired with its most common genes and DNA. The V and J calls follow TCRdb's processing rather than the paper's. The sample includes hundreds of thousands of distinct CDR3 sequences, with over 12% observed a single time. The ten most abundant clones make up around 8.9% of the sample.

Every donor was a healthy Caucasian. Miltenyi CD45RO+ enrichment and human naive T-cell isolation kits were used to isolate memory (CD45RO+) and naive T cells from PBMC. There are 11 amino acids in the CDR3, from cysteine to phenylalanine inclusive. The CDR3 DNA has 33 bases and is translated from base 1. The germline V gene supplies CDR1 SGHTA and CDR2 FQGNSA. V is clipped by 3 bases and J by 9 bases, and the sequence between their germline boundaries is 6 bases long. The data were obtained in a study of identical twins (dated by TCRdb to 2016 to 2018). At the level of the whole study: TCR alpha and beta repertoires from monozygotic twins, unrelated adults of various ages and cord blood were deep-sequenced to test whether fetal clonotypes persist. Replicate twin experiments were performed at different times using different library preparation protocols to rule out contamination.

Broad study findings and their caveats: In monozygotic twins, recombination models systematically underestimated out-of-frame TCR alpha sharing, but the models matched the sharing seen between unrelated individuals. A weaker excess of twin sharing was found in beta out-of-frame sequences because the signal-to-noise ratio was lowered by fewer shared sequences. Because the same donors could not be followed over many years, the conclusions relied on cross-sectional statistical analysis. Compared with coincidental sharing between unrelated individuals, an excess of low generation-probability sequences was observed among out-of-frame TCR alpha sequences shared between twins. Abundant cord blood beta clonotypes carried fewer insertions; young adult naive repertoires showed a weaker similar trend, while memory repertoires showed none. Invariant T cells such as MAIT and iNKT could partly confound zero-insertion analyses, although diverse VJ usage argued against such confounding for most clonotypes.

Sequenced input: memory (CD45RO+) T cells sorted from blood. Reading the label with the study, this specimen's cell subset or site is: CD45RO+ enriched T cells. The receptor was isolated from a woman between 18 and 30 years old in good health. Recombination connected TRBV7-2 to TRBJ2-4; there is no confident call for the D gene. The CDR3 in this case is CASSLQVIQYF. The nucleotide sequence reads TGTGCCAGCAGCTTGCAAGTCATTCAGTACTTC. Extended through the reference TRBV7-2 and TRBJ2-4 proteins, this CDR3 yields the full variable domain: GAGVSQSPSNKVTEKGKDVELRCDPISGHTALYWYRQSLGQGLEFLIYFQGNSAPDKSGLPSDRFSAERTGGSVSTLTIQRTQQEDSAVYLCASSLQVIQYFGAGTRLSVL.